This T cell receptor beta chain emerged from a study of shared clonotypes between healthy human individuals. Study background: CD4 naive and memory got three plates each, CD8 naive two, CD8 memory one.

The CDR3 contains 18 residues. Losses at the gene ends were 1 base for V and 0 bases for J; bases not matched to a gene: 6. In germline, CDR1 is MNHNS, CDR2 SASEGT. The naive CD8 fraction comprised CD45RO-negative cells positively selected for CCR7 and excluded terminally differentiated effector memory CD45RA+ cells. Some clones are missing from TCRdb's copy, which holds only in-frame ones; the method was immunoSEQ multiplex PCR. The sample has about 1,900,000 clones; around 96% are singletons. The sequenced material came from naive CD8+ T cells sorted from blood. The receptor was isolated from a young man in good health. The chain combines TRBV6-1 with TRBJ2-3; 11 bases map to TRBD1. CDR3: CASSEVGTGGSSTDTQYF. The CDR3 bases are TGTGCCAGCAGTGAAGTAGGGACAGGGGGTTCCAGCACAGATACGCAGTATTTT.